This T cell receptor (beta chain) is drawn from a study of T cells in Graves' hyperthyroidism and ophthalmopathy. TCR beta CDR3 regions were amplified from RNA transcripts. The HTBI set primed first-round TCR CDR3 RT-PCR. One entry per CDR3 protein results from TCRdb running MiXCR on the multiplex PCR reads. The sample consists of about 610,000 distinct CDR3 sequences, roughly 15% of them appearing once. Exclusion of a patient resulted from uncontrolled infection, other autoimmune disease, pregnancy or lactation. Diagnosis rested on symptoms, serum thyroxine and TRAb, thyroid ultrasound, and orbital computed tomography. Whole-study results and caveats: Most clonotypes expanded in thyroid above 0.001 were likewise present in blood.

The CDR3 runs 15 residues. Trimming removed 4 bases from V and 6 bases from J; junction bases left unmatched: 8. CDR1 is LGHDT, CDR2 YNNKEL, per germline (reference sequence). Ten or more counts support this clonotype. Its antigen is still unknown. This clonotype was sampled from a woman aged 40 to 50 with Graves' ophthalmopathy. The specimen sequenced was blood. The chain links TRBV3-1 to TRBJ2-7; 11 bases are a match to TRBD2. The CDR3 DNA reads TGTGCCAGCAGCCCAGGAATGGGACTAGCGGTCGAGCAGTACTTC. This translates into CASSPGMGLAVEQYF.